This TCR beta chain was found in a study of shared clonotypes between healthy human individuals. As for the study in general: Three plates were used per donor for CD4 naive, three for CD4 memory, two for CD8 naive and one for CD8 memory. Study-wide points: A small donor pool kept down the genetic and exposure-history diversity that was represented. Donor clonotype sharing was expected to depend on sequencing depth.

Here immunoSEQ multiplex PCR was the method, and the copy in TCRdb shows in-frame clones only, minus some. The repertoire consists of about 2 million clones, with 90% to 95% occurring once and the leading ten covering under 0.15%. Germline V gene sequence: CDR1 ENHRY, CDR2 SYGVKD. The CDR3 is 14 residues long. V trimming: 11 bases; J trimming: 2 bases; junction bases outside the gene matches: 11. As for this clone: What it recognizes is unknown.

Within Nashville, Tennessee resided all donors, each a Caucasian adult. This clonotype was sampled from a man aged 18 to 29 in good health. The chain couples TRBV10-3 to TRBJ2-7; 8 nucleotides agree with TRBD1. The specimen sequenced was naive CD4+ T cells sorted from blood. Stated subset: CD45RA+ positively selected. The DNA for the CDR3 is TGTGCCGCGGGTGGGCAGGGGGCCGCCTACGAGCAGTACTTC. Translated: CAAGGQGAAYEQYF.